This TCR beta chain was sequenced in a study of Graves' ophthalmopathy and Graves' hyperthyroidism. TCR beta CDR3 amplification used RNA transcripts. A first-round RT-PCR used HTBI primers, followed by a second-round multiplex PCR. TCRdb itself ran the multiplex PCR reads through MiXCR, one entry per CDR3 protein. The sample holds fewer than 400,000 distinct CDR3 sequences, around 18% seen once. There are 14 residues in the CDR3. After removal of 5 bases from V and 7 bases from J, the junction contained 8 bases not matched to a gene. CDR1 is SGHTA, CDR2 FQGNSA, per germline. What was sequenced was peripheral blood. The V call is TRBV7-2, the J call TRBJ2-5; 9 bases are a match to TRBD1. This receptor was identified in a woman younger than 30 with Graves' ophthalmopathy. The CDR3 DNA reads TGTGCCAGCAGCCCACGACAGGGGGTCGTGACCCAGTACTTC. The encoded protein is CASSPRQGVVTQYF.